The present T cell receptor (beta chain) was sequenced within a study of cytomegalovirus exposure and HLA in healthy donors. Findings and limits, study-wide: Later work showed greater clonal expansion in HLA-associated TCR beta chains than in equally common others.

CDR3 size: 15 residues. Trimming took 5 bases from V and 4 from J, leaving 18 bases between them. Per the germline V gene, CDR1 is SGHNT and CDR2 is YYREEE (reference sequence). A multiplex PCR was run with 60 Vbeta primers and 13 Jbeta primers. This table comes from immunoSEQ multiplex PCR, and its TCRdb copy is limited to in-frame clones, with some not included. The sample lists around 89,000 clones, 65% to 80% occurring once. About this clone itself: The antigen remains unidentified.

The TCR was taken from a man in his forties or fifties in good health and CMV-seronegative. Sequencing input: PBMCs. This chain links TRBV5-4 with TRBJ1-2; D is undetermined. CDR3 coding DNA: TGTGCCAGCAGGCCGGGCGGTGAGGGAACCTATGGCTACACCTTC. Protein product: CASRPGGEGTYGYTF. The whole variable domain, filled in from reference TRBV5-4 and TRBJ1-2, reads ETGVTQSPTHLIKTRGQQVTLRCSSQSGHNTVSWYQQALGQGPQFIFQYYREEENGRGNFPPRFSGLQFPNYSSELNVNALELDDSALYLCASRPGGEGTYGYTFGSGTRLTVV.